This T cell receptor beta chain was retrieved from a study of shared clonotypes between healthy human individuals. Study-level information: Three plates each covered CD4 naive and memory; CD8 naive two, CD8 memory one.

This clone occurred once. The CDR3 is 10 amino acids. Germline V lookup: CDR1 DFQATT, CDR2 SNEGSKA (reference sequence). Between the trimmed V and J ends, which lost 6 bases and 7 bases, there was a span of 9 bases. Assay: immunoSEQ multiplex PCR; the TCRdb copy retains only in-frame clones and omits some. The table lists roughly 2.1 million clones, 93% of them singletons, with approximately 1.7% in the top ten. CD45RO-negative CD8 cells positively selected for CCR7 made up the naive population, which excluded terminally differentiated effector memory CD45RA+ cells. Sequenced material: naive CD8+ T cells from PBMCs. The chain combines TRBV20-1 with TRBJ2-5, with D unresolved. This TCR was sampled from a man between 18 and 29 years old in good health. Some clones in this sample may be carry-over from other donors' samples. The CDR3 coding sequence is TGCAGTGCGAGCGACGGGACCCAGTACTTC. It codes for CSASDGTQYF.